The sequence of this T cell receptor (beta chain) was determined in a study of blood T cell repertoires in COVID-19. Overall study: Spain, Italy and the United States supplied samples that represented acute and convalescent COVID-19.

The CDR3 is made up of 17 amino acids. J gave up 1 base and V 3 bases, and 10 bases lay outside the gene matches. Germline V gene lookup returns CDR1 SGHAT and CDR2 FQNNGV. Authors' processing steps: Amplification of reference gene primers was used by the study to estimate nucleated cell counts. Here immunoSEQ multiplex PCR was the method, and the copy in TCRdb shows in-frame clones only, minus some. V and J calls and clone size are as listed in that table; D and trimming were resolved from the DNA. The sample lists approximately 26,000 clones, around 87% seen once, with roughly 14% in the top ten. The sample consisted of peripheral blood. The chain combines TRBV11-2 with TRBJ1-1; 8 bases are shared with TRBD1. The sequence was obtained from a human donor in a cohort sampled during active COVID-19. The donor label of this sample is uncertain. CDR3 loop: CASSFTPGQAENTEAFF. CDR3 DNA sequence: TGTGCCAGCAGCTTTACCCCGGGACAGGCCGAGAACACTGAAGCTTTCTTT.